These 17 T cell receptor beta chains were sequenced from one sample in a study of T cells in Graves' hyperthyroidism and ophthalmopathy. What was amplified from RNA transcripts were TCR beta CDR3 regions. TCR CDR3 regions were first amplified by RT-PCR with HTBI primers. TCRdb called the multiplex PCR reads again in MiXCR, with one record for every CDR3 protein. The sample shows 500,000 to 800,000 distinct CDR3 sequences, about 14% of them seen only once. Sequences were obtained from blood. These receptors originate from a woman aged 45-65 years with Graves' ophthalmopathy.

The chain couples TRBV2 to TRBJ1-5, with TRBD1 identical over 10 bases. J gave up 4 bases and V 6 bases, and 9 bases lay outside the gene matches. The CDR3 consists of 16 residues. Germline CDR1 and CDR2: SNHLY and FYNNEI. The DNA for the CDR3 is TGTGCCAGCAGACGACAGGGGGCGCGGTCGAATCAGCCCCAGCATTTT. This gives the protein CASRRQGARSNQPQHF. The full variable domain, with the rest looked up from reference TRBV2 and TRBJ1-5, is EPEVTQTPSHQVTQMGQEVILRCVPISNHLYFYWYRQILGQKVEFLVSFYNNEISEKSEIFDDQFSVERPDGSNFTLKIRSTKLEDSAMYFCASRRQGARSNQPQHFGDGTRLSIL.

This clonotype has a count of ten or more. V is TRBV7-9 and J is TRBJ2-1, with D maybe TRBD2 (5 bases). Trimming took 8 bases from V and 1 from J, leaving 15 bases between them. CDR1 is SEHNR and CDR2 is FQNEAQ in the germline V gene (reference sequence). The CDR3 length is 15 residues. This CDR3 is CASGALRGSYNEQFF. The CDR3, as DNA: TGTGCCAGCGGAGCGCTCCGGGGTTCCTACAATGAGCAGTTCTTC.

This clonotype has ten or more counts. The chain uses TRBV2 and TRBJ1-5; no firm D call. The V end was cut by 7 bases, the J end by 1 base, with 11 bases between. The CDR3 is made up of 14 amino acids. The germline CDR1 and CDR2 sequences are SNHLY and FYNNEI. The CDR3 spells CASMIPNSNQPQHF. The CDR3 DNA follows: TGTGCCAGCATGATACCAAACAGCAATCAGCCCCAGCATTTT.

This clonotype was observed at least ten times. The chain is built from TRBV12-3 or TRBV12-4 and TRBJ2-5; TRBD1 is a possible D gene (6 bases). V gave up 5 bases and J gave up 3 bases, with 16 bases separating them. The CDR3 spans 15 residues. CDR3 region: CASSPLLRTEETQYF. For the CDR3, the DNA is TGTGCCAGCAGTCCCCTACTAAGGACAGAAGAGACCCAGTACTTC.

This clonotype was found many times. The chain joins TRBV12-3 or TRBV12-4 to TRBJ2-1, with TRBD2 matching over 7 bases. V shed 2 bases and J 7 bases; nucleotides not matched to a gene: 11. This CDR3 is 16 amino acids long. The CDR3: CASSLSSGPRGNEQFF. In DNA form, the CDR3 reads TGTGCCAGCAGTTTATCTAGCGGCCCCCGAGGAAATGAGCAGTTCTTC.

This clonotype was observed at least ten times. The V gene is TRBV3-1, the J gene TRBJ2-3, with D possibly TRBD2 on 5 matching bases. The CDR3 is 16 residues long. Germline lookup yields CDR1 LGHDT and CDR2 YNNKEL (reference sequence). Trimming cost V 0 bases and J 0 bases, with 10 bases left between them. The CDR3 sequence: CASSQDRETSTDTQYF. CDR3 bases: TGTGCCAGCAGCCAAGATAGGGAGACTAGCACAGATACGCAGTATTTT.

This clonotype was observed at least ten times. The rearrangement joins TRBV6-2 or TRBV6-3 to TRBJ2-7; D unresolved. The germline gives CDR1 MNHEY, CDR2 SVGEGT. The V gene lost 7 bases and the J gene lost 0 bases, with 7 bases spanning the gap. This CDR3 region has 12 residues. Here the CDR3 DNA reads TGTGCCAGCACCTTCCCCTCCTACGAGCAGTACTTC. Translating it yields CASTFPSYEQYF.

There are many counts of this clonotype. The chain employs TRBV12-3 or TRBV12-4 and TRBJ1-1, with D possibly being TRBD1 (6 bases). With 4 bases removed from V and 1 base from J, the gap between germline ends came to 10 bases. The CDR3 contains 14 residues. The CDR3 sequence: CASSWGGPNTEAFF. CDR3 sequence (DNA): TGTGCCAGCAGTTGGGGGGGGCCGAACACTGAAGCTTTCTTT.

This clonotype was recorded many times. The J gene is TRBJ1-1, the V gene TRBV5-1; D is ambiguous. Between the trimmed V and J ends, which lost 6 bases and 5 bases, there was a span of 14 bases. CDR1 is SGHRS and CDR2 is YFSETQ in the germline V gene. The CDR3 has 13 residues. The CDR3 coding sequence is TGCGCCAGCAAATCTCAGGAAAATACTGAAGCTTTCTTT. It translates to CASKSQENTEAFF.

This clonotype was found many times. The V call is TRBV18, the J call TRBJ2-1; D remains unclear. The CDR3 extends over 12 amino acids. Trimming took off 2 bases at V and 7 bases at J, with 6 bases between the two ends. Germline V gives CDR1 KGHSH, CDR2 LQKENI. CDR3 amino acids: CASSPGRNEQFF. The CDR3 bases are TGTGCCAGCTCACCAGGGCGGAATGAGCAGTTCTTC. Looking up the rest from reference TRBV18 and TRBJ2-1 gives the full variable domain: NAGVMQNPRHLVRRRGQEARLRCSPMKGHSHVYWYRQLPEEGLKFMVYLQKENIIDESGMPKERFSAEFPKEGPSILRIQQVVRGDSAAYFCASSPGRNEQFFGPGTRLTVL.

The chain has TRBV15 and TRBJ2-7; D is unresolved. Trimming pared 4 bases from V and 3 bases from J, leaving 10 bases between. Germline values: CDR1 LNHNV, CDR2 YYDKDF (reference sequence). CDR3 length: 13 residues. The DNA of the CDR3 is TGTGCCACCAGCATGGAGCCGAGCTACGAGCAGTACTTC. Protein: CATSMEPSYEQYF.

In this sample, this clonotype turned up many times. CDR3 amino acids: CASSFLAGVAYNEQFF. The CDR3 DNA reads TGTGCCAGCAGCTTTTTAGCGGGAGTAGCCTACAATGAGCAGTTCTTC. The chain combines TRBV7-6 with TRBJ2-1; 9 nucleotides align to TRBD2. After removal of 3 bases from V and 2 bases from J, the junction contained 5 bases not matched to a gene. Per germline, CDR1 SGHVS and CDR2 FNYEAQ. The CDR3 has 16 amino acids.

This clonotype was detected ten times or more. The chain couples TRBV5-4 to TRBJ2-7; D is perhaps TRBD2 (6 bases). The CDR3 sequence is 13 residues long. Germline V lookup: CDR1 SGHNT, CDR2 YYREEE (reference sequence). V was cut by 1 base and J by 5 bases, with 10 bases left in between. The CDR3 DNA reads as TGTGCCAGCAGCTTGACGGAGGGGAACGAGCAGTACTTC. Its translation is CASSLTEGNEQYF.

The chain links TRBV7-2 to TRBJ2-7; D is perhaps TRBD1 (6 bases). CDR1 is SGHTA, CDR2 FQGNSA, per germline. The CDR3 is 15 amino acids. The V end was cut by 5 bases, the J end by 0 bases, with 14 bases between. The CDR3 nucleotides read TGTGCCAGCAGCCTGGACAGACGGAGCTCCTACGAGCAGTACTTC. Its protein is CASSLDRRSSYEQYF.

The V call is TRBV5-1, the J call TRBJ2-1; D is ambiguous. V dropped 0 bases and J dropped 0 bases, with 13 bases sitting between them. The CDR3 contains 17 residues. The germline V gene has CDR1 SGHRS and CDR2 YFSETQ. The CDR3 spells CASSLVLGTSSYNEQFF. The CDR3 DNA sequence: TGCGCCAGCAGCTTGGTGTTGGGAACGAGCTCCTACAATGAGCAGTTCTTC.

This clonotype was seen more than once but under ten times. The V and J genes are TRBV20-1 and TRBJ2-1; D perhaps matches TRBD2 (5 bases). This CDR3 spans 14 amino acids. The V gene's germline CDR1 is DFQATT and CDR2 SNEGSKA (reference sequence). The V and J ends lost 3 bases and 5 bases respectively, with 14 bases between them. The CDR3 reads CSASPSAGDNEQFF. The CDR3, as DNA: TGCAGTGCTAGCCCCTCGGCCGGGGACAATGAGCAGTTCTTC.

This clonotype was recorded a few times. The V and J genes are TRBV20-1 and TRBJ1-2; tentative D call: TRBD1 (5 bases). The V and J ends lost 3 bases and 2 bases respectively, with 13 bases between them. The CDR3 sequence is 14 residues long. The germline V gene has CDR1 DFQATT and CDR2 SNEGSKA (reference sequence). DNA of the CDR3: TGCAGTGCTAGGACCGGGACGCACAACTATGGCTACACCTTC. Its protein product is CSARTGTHNYGYTF.